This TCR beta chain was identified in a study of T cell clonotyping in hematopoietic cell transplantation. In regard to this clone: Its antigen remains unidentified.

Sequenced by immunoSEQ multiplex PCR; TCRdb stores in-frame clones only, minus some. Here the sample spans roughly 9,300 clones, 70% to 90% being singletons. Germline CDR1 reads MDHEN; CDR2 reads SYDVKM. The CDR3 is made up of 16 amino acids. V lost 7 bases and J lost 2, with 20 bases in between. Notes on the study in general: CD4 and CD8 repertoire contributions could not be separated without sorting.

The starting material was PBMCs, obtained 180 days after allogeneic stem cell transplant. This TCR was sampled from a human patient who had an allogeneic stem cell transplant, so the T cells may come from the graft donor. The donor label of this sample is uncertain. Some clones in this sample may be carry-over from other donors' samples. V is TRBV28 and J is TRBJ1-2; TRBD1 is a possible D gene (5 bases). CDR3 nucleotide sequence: TGTGCCAGCACCGACTCCGGAGGGGCAGGGAACTATGGCTACACCTTC. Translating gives CASTDSGGAGNYGYTF.